These T cell receptor beta chains were read from a single sample in a study of blood T cells in healthy people across ages. TCRdb passed the 5' RACE reads through MiXCR, listing each CDR3 protein once. This sample has around 1.7 million distinct CDR3 sequences, with approximately 30% found just once. Sequencing was done on a sample of blood. The receptors were sampled from a woman aged 30 to 39 in good health. The CDR3 runs from the conserved cysteine through the conserved F or W. A D gene is named only where the DNA matches it firmly. Rows may omit the clone size; those that give it use once, few, many or a size class.

>16|few|TRBD1|TRBV4-2|TRBJ1-5
TGTGCCAGCAGCCTAGCCCGGGACAGCGTCGATCAGCCCCAGCATTTT
CASSLARDSVDQPQHF
>13|.|.|TRBV4-3|TRBJ2-3
TGCGCCGGCAGCTCGGACTACACAGATACGCAGTATTTT
CAGSSDYTDTQYF
>14|.|.|TRBV28|TRBJ2-7
TGTGCCAGCAGCACCACTCAGCTGGTCTACGAGCAGTACTTC
CASSTTQLVYEQYF
>15|.|.|TRBV20-1|TRBJ2-3
TGCAGTGCTAGAGCTAGGAAGAGGAGCACAGATACGCAGTATTTT
CSARARKRSTDTQYF
>13|many|.|TRBV12-3/TRBV12-4|TRBJ2-5
TGTGCCAGCAATCTAAGACAGGAAGAGACCCAGTACTTC
CASNLRQEETQYF
>15|few|.|TRBV27|TRBJ1-2
TGTGCCTCGGGAGGACAGCCACCAAGTTGCTATGGCTACACCTTC
CASGGQPPSCYGYTF
>15|many|TRBD2|TRBV20-1|TRBJ2-3
TGCAGTGCTAGTGAGGCTAGCGGGAGCGCAGATACGCAGTATTTT
CSASEASGSADTQYF
>13|.|.|TRBV30|TRBJ2-7
TGTGCCTGGAGTGTAGACCCCTACTACGAGCAGTACTTC
CAWSVDPYYEQYF
>14|many|.|TRBV7-2|TRBJ2-7
TGTGCCAGCAGCCCAGAGGCAGGGATCTACGAGCAGTACTTC
CASSPEAGIYEQYF
>15|few|TRBD2|TRBV5-5|TRBJ2-1
TGCGCCAGCAGCTTGGGACTAGCAAGAGGCAATGAGCAGTTCTTC
CASSLGLARGNEQFF
>18|few|.|TRBV21-1|TRBJ2-7
TGTGCCAGCAGCAAAGAAGGTTTTCGGGAAGGCGTATTCTACGAGCAGTACTTC
CASSKEGFREGVFYEQYF
>15|few|TRBD1|TRBV5-1|TRBJ1-1
TGCGCCAGCAGGAGAGGGGACAGCCTGAACACTGAAGCTTTCTTT
CASRRGDSLNTEAFF
>13|once|.|TRBV7-9|TRBJ2-7
TGTGCCAGCAGCCCTTCCGACAGACACGAGCAGTACTTC
CASSPSDRHEQYF
>13|.|.|TRBV5-6|TRBJ2-1
TGTGCCAGCAGCCACCTCTCCGGTTGGGAGCAGTTCTTC
CASSHLSGWEQFF
>11|.|.|TRBV25-1|TRBJ2-3
TGTGCCAGCAGTGATGGATATACGCAGTATTTT
CASSDGYTQYF
>16|.|.|TRBV28|TRBJ1-2
TGTGCCAGCAGTTTCCCGTTAGGGGGAGGAGACTATGGCTACACCTTC
CASSFPLGGGDYGYTF
>16|.|TRBD1|TRBV9|TRBJ2-4
TGTGCCAGCAGCCCGGGGGACAGGGGACGCAAAAACATTCAGTACTTC
CASSPGDRGRKNIQYF
>12|.|.|TRBV20-1|TRBJ1-2
TGCAGTGCCTTGACAGAAAACTATGGCTACACCTTC
CSALTENYGYTF
>15|few|.|TRBV14|TRBJ2-1
TGTGCCAGCAGCCATCCGGGGGCAACCTACAATGAGCAGTTCTTC
CASSHPGATYNEQFF
>14|.|.|TRBV7-2|TRBJ2-2
TGTGCCAGCAGCCCGTGGGTAGGGACCGGGGAGCTGTTTTTT
CASSPWVGTGELFF
>13|once|.|TRBV30|TRBJ1-1
TGTGCCTGGAGTGTAGGGGTGTCCAGGGAAGCTTTCTTT
CAWSVGVSREAFF
>13|.|.|TRBV25-1|TRBJ1-4
TGTGCCAGCATTATTCAGGGAAGTGAAAAACTGTTTTTT
CASIIQGSEKLFF
>12|many|.|TRBV12-3/TRBV12-4|TRBJ2-1
TGTGCCAGCAGCTTCTTGGACAATGAGCAGTTCTTC
CASSFLDNEQFF
>13|many|.|TRBV20-1|TRBJ2-7
TGCAGTGCTAAGATTTCGGGGGACGGCGAGCAGTACTTC
CSAKISGDGEQYF
>12|.|TRBD1|TRBV25-1|TRBJ2-1
TGTGCCGGCAGTGTCACGGGACAGGGGCAGTTCTTC
CAGSVTGQGQFF
>13|.|.|TRBV3-1|TRBJ1-5
TGTGCCAGCAGCCAAGAAGCCCTCGGGGCCCAGCATTTT
CASSQEALGAQHF
>12|.|.|TRBV20-1|TRBJ1-1
TGCAGTGCCCGAGGCCGTGGTGGAGGAGCTTTCTTT
CSARGRGGGAFF
>16|.|TRBD2|TRBV29-1|TRBJ2-5
TGCTGCGTCCACGACTCGGAGGGGCTAGCGGTTGGGACCCAGTACTTC
CCVHDSEGLAVGTQYF
>15|.|.|TRBV20-1|TRBJ1-5
TGCAGTGCTAGAGATTCGGGGGTCGGGAATCAGCCCCAGCATTTT
CSARDSGVGNQPQHF
>11|many|.|TRBV28|TRBJ2-7
TGTGCCAGCCGAGGTCTCTACGAGCAGTACTTC
CASRGLYEQYF
>14|.|.|TRBV5-1|TRBJ2-7
TGCGCCAGCAGCTTGCCGGACATATCCTACGAGCAGTACTTC
CASSLPDISYEQYF
>16|.|TRBD2|TRBV5-1|TRBJ2-3
TGCGCCAGCAGTTTGGCCGAGCGGGGGAACACAGATACGCAGTATTTT
CASSLAERGNTDTQYF
>14|.|.|TRBV11-2|TRBJ2-3
TGTGCCAGCAGCCCCCTCCACTTCACAGATACGCAGTATTTT
CASSPLHFTDTQYF
>13|many|.|TRBV29-1|TRBJ2-7
TGCAGCGTTCTTTTGGCGGAAGCCTACGAGCAGTACTTC
CSVLLAEAYEQYF
>16|few|.|TRBV28|TRBJ2-4
TGTGCCAGCAGCCGGTGGGGAGAACTAGCCAAAAACATTCAGTACTTC
CASSRWGELAKNIQYF
>14|.|.|TRBV4-1|TRBJ1-2
TGCGCCAGCAGCCAAGCGGGGAGCATCCGAGGCTACACCTTC
CASSQAGSIRGYTF
>13|few|.|TRBV20-1|TRBJ2-7
TGCAGTGCCCAGGAGCAACCATACTACGAGCAGTACTTC
CSAQEQPYYEQYF
>17|.|TRBD2|TRBV5-1|TRBJ2-1
TGCGCCAGCAGCTCGGTGCCTAGCGGGGGTGCAAACAATGAGCAGTTCTTC
CASSSVPSGGANNEQFF
>20|.|TRBD1|TRBV5-1|TRBJ1-3
TGCGCCAGCAGCCCAAATCGACAGGGCTCCATGCTATCCTCTGGAAACACCATATATTTT
CASSPNRQGSMLSSGNTIYF
>15|.|TRBD2|TRBV7-2|TRBJ2-3
TGTGCCAGCAGCTTGCGGGAGGGGAGGGCAGATACGCAGTATTTT
CASSLREGRADTQYF
>15|many|.|TRBV29-1|TRBJ2-5
TGCAGCGTTGAAGGGTTAGTGCGGGAACAAGAGACCCAGTACTTC
CSVEGLVREQETQYF
>15|few|.|TRBV7-9|TRBJ2-5
TGTGCCAGCAGCTTAGTACGGGGGTTTCAAGAGACCCAGTACTTC
CASSLVRGFQETQYF
>14|few|.|TRBV28|TRBJ2-7
TGTACCAGCAACCCCAGGACAGTTACCTACGAGCAGTACTTC
CTSNPRTVTYEQYF
>17|.|TRBD2|TRBV7-9|TRBJ2-3
TGTGCCAGCAGCCGCGGACTAGCGGGAGGACGCACAGATACGCAGTATTTT
CASSRGLAGGRTDTQYF
>14|.|.|TRBV12-3/TRBV12-4|TRBJ1-2
TGTGCCAGCACCATACAGGGATCCGTCTATGGCTACACCTTC
CASTIQGSVYGYTF
>17|few|.|TRBV14|TRBJ2-7
TGTGCCAGCAGCCAACGAGCCGTGGCTAGAACCTCCTACGAGCAGTACTTC
CASSQRAVARTSYEQYF